Each of the 9 T cell receptor beta chains below was sequenced from the same sample in a study of early stage breast cancer tumors (TCRdb year 2017). The method behind the library was the immunoSEQ multiplex PCR assay. Not all clones reach the TCRdb copy of this immuneACCESS table, which keeps in-frame sequences only. Checked studies attribute under half of the gap to unresolved V genes and leave the rest unexplained. The sample contains about 46,000 clones, about 77% of them found a single time. The ten largest clones add up to about 3.4% of the sample. The source material was blood. The receptor source for this set is a person aged 35-55 years with breast cancer.

The chain combines TRBV5-1 with TRBJ2-2, with TRBD1 matching 7 bases. Per germline, CDR1 SGHRS and CDR2 YFSETQ. This CDR3 contains 15 residues. The J segment lost 7 bases and the V segment lost 2 bases, leaving 8 bases of the junction unmatched. The CDR3 DNA reads as TGCGCCAGCAGCTTCGAACAGGGGATAGGCGGGGAGCTGTTTTTT. It encodes CASSFEQGIGGELFF.

CDR3 loop: CAISPGGSETQYF. The CDR3 DNA reads TGTGCCATCAGCCCAGGGGGCTCGGAGACCCAGTACTTC. The chain is built from TRBV10-3 and TRBJ2-5, with TRBD1 identical over 8 bases. V shed 6 bases and J 5 bases; nucleotides not matched to a gene: 5. This CDR3 has 13 residues. Germline-derived CDR1 and CDR2 are ENHRY and SYGVKD.

The chain uses TRBV27 and TRBJ2-1, with TRBD1 matching over 7 bases. Germline-derived CDR1 and CDR2 are MNHEY and SMNVEV (reference sequence). Losses at the gene ends were 4 bases for V and 4 bases for J; bases not matched to a gene: 1. The CDR3 is 13 residues long. The CDR3 sequence: CASSWTGYNEQFF. The CDR3 DNA follows: TGTGCCAGCAGTTGGACAGGTTACAATGAGCAGTTCTTC.

The gene calls are TRBV23-1 and TRBJ2-2; 8 bases are shared with TRBD1. TRBV23-1 is flagged as an ORF with uncertain function. The V and J ends lost 0 bases and 5 bases, in that order; junction bases with no gene match: 8. The CDR3 sequence is 17 residues long. This CDR3 reads CASSQSDRGRGTGELFF. CDR3 nucleotide sequence: TGCGCCAGCAGTCAATCCGACAGGGGACGAGGGACCGGGGAGCTGTTTTTT.

The chain uses TRBV14 and TRBJ1-2; 11 nucleotides agree with TRBD1. V lost 1 base and J lost 4; bases outside the gene matches: 5. Germline V gene sequence: CDR1 SGHDN, CDR2 FVKESK. The CDR3 is made up of 16 amino acids. CDR3 in DNA: TGTGCCAGCAGCCAAGGGACAGGGGGCGGTGGCTATGGCTACACCTTC. It translates to CASSQGTGGGGYGYTF.

This sequence joins TRBV7-8 and TRBJ2-1, with D possibly matching TRBD1 (6 bases). This CDR3 is 18 amino acids long. Deletions cut 1 base from V and 0 bases from J, with 16 bases between. Germline-derived CDR1 and CDR2 are SGHVS and FQNEAQ. The CDR3 coding sequence is TGTGCCAGCAGCTTAGTAGGCAGGGGCCGGAGCTCCTACAATGAGCAGTTCTTC. Its protein product is CASSLVGRGRSSYNEQFF.

This clone has just one count. The chain recombines TRBV5-1 with TRBJ1-5, with 7 bases fitting TRBD1. V lost 1 base, J lost 4 bases, and 5 bases stayed unmatched. Germline V lookup: CDR1 SGHRS, CDR2 YFSETQ. The CDR3 is made up of 15 amino acids. The CDR3 sequence is CASSLTTGDNQPQHF. The CDR3 coding sequence is TGCGCCAGCAGCTTGACTACAGGGGATAATCAGCCCCAGCATTTT.

The chain links TRBV7-2 to TRBJ1-1; TRBD1 aligns across 9 bases. CDR3 length: 14 amino acids. Germline assignment: CDR1 SGHTA and CDR2 FQGNSA. V lost 6 bases, J lost 2 bases, and 4 bases stayed unmatched. CDR3 DNA sequence: TGTGCCAGCAGACAGGGGGCGGGCAACACTGAAGCTTTCTTT. Its protein is CASRQGAGNTEAFF.

The chain couples TRBV28 to TRBJ2-7; D possibly corresponds to TRBD1 (5 bases). This CDR3 spans 14 amino acids. Germline loops: CDR1 MDHEN, CDR2 SYDVKM. Between the trimmed V and J ends, which lost 4 bases and 5 bases, there was a span of 15 bases. CDR3 nucleotides: TGTGCCAGCAGTTCCTCACCCAGGGTGCACGAGCAGTACTTC. It yields the protein CASSSSPRVHEQYF.